The present T cell receptor beta chain was sequenced within a study of OX40 agonist ivuxolimab in advanced cancers. For context, the study as a whole: Ivuxolimab, which targeted the costimulatory receptor OX40 (CD134), was an agonistic, fully human IgG2 monoclonal antibody. Intravenous ivuxolimab was administered to patients every 2 weeks at six dose levels: 0.01, 0.1, 0.3, 1.5, 3 and 10 mg/kg. Among the approximately 50 dose-escalation patients, around 20 had hepatocellular carcinoma, approximately 15 melanoma, 9 renal cell carcinoma and 9 head and neck cancer. The dose-escalation cohort was about 83% male with a mean age of approximately 60 years, ranging from about 20 to 85. Patients were allowed to have had prior anti-PD-1, anti-PD-L1 or anti-CTLA-4 therapy, and 40% of the dose-escalation patients had previously received checkpoint inhibitors. Partial responses occurred in three dose-escalation patients, of whom one had hepatocellular carcinoma and two had cutaneous melanoma. The purpose of peripheral TCRbeta sequencing was to test whether ivuxolimab changed TCR sequence diversity and led to clonal T-cell expansion. The paper describes the monotherapy dose-escalation part (N of about 47 patients) of the phase I trial of ivuxolimab. What the study reported, not specific to this receptor: In partial responders in the 0.1-3.0 mg/kg groups, normalized peripheral clonal expansion was found to be among the lowest, especially among CD8+ T cells. Low levels of normalized T-cell clonal expansion were also seen in some patients who did not respond. At doses of 0.1 to 3.0 mg/kg, clonal expansion of both CD4+ and CD8+ T cells in blood was seen between baseline and week 6. After ivuxolimab, more expanded clones were found on average in CD8+ T cells than in CD4+ T cells. The antigen specificity of the peripheral T cells that underwent clonal expansion was not determined.

Concerning this clone itself: Its antigen is still unknown. Base qualities are not at hand, and no much larger clone is one base apart.

Patients with autoimmune disease history or receiving systemic immunosuppression were excluded from the trial. In every dose cohort, peripheral blood was drawn for TCR sequencing at baseline, cycle 4 day 1, and cycle 7 day 1. Samples came from an open-label, multicenter, first-in-human phase I dose-escalation trial of ivuxolimab. Adults with locally advanced or metastatic melanoma, renal cell, hepatocellular, or head and neck squamous cell carcinoma were enrolled in the trial. CD4+ and CD8+ T cells were sorted separately from peripheral blood before TCR sequencing. Genomic DNA was isolated from the sorted cells so that the TCRbeta CDR3 region could be sequenced. The immunoSEQ Assay was used for sequencing of TCRbeta CDR3 regions. TCRdb mirrors the immuneACCESS table, restricted to in-frame sequences. Some clones are absent from its copies; in checked studies, under half trace to an unresolved V gene, and the reason for the others is unknown. For this sample the table gives about 100,000 clones, of which approximately 90% were detected only once. The ten largest clones take up around 1.2% of the sample.

CDR1 and CDR2 are read off the germline V gene as SGHTA and FQGTGA. Including cysteine and phenylalanine, the CDR3 has 15 amino acids. Only CDR3 DNA is held: 45 bases, read in frame from base 1. V trim: 5 bases; J trim: 1 base; unmatched bases: 4. Sequenced material: CD4+ or CD8+ T cells sorted from blood, taken in a trial of the OX40 agonist ivuxolimab. The chain couples TRBV7-3 to TRBJ1-1; TRBD1 agrees with 10 junctional bases. This clonotype was sampled from an adult with an advanced solid tumor such as melanoma, head and neck, liver or kidney cancer. The nucleotide sequence reads TGTGCCAGCAGCCCGCGGACAGGGGGGAACACTGAAGCTTTCTTT. Its coded protein is CASSPRTGGNTEAFF. This CDR3, with the reference TRBV7-3 and TRBJ1-1 proteins standing in past its ends, gives the full variable domain GAGVSQTPSNKVTEKGKYVELRCDPISGHTALYWYRQSLGQGPEFLIYFQGTGAADDSGLPNDRFFAVRPEGSVSTLKIQRTERGDSAVYLCASSPRTGGNTEAFFGQGTRLTVV.